This TCR beta chain was found in a study of blood T cell repertoires in COVID-19. Overall study: Sources were T cells, B-cell-depleted T cells, or PBMCs; the material itself was cDNA or gDNA.

Concerning this clone itself: The same CDR3 is also encoded by other DNA sequences in this sample.

Enrolment of Seattle patients took place during active infection, and they were followed longitudinally. Original processing methods: How many nucleated cells were present was estimated from reference gene primer amplification. Only in-frame clones appear in the TCRdb table, and some are missing; sequencing was by immunoSEQ multiplex PCR. V and J calls and clone size come straight from that table; D and trimming were deduced from the DNA. The sample shows about 190,000 clones, approximately 90% of them seen only once. Germline V gene lookup returns CDR1 SGHNT and CDR2 YENEEA. The CDR3 has 13 residues. Trimming removed 5 bases at V and 4 bases at J, with 11 bases between.

The sample taken for sequencing was peripheral blood. The sequence came from a woman in her seventies with COVID-19, enrolled during active disease. The chain combines TRBV11-3 with TRBJ1-1, with D maybe TRBD1 (5 bases). The CDR3 DNA sequence: TGTGCCAGCAGCCTCGCGGGGGGCACTGAAGCTTTCTTT. Encoded protein: CASSLAGGTEAFF.